This entry lists 28 T cell receptor beta chains sequenced from one sample in a study of regulatory T cells in long-lasting Graves disease. iRepertoire HTBI primers and Arm-PCR of CDR3 regions built TCR beta libraries. TCRdb reanalysed the multiplex PCR reads using MiXCR and keeps one entry per CDR3 protein. The data contain approximately 310,000 distinct CDR3 sequences, 15% to 20% of them singletons. The time point denotes: newly diagnosed GD, antithyroid drugs for less than 3 months. RNA from PBMCs was the source of the TCR library. This sample comprised peripheral blood mononuclear cells (PBMCs), obtained at new diagnosis, from a patient treated with antithyroid drugs. The receptors come from a female donor with Graves disease.

This clonotype came up many times. The chain joins TRBV28 to TRBJ1-5; TRBD1 might be the D (6 bases). The CDR3 consists of 15 residues. Germline V gene data show CDR1 as MDHEN and CDR2 as SYDVKM. Trimming cost V 4 bases and J 7 bases, with 17 bases left between them. CDR3 in amino acids: CASSSYRAAGQPQHF. The CDR3 DNA is TGTGCCAGCAGTTCATACAGGGCAGCGGGACAGCCCCAGCATTTT.

This clonotype has at least ten counts. The J gene is TRBJ2-7, the V gene TRBV5-1; 8 bases map to TRBD2. Germline-derived CDR1 and CDR2 are SGHRS and YFSETQ. Trimming took 2 bases from V and 4 from J; bases not matched to a gene: 5. The CDR3 consists of 14 residues. The DNA for the CDR3 is TGCGCCAGCAGCTTTAGCGGGAAGGCATACGAGCAGTACTTC. This gives the protein CASSFSGKAYEQYF.

This clonotype was observed many times. The chain couples TRBV19 to TRBJ1-5; a weak D match, TRBD1 (6 bases). The germline CDR1 and CDR2 sequences are LNHDA and SQIVND (reference sequence). CDR3 length: 15 residues. Trimming cost V 5 bases and J 3 bases, with 14 bases left between them. DNA for the CDR3: TGTGCCAGTAGTCCCGACGGGGGGCACAATCAGCCCCAGCATTTT. The encoded protein is CASSPDGGHNQPQHF.

This clonotype appeared many times. The rearrangement joins TRBV5-1 to TRBJ1-1; D is uncertain. V was trimmed by 3 bases and J by 3 bases, leaving 15 bases between them. Germline assignment: CDR1 SGHRS and CDR2 YFSETQ. This CDR3 region has 15 residues. DNA of the CDR3: TGCGCCAGCAGCTCCCTAAGCGGGCGGGACACTGAAGCTTTCTTT. Protein sequence: CASSSLSGRDTEAFF.

This clonotype has a count of ten or more. This chain uses TRBV7-2 with TRBJ1-1; D gene unclear. CDR1 SGHTA and CDR2 FQGNSA come from the germline V gene. Trimming removed 5 bases from V and 1 base from J, with 11 bases in between. This CDR3 has 14 amino acids. Written as DNA, the CDR3 is TGTGCCAGCAGCCCACGGGAGCAGAACACTGAAGCTTTCTTT. It yields the protein CASSPREQNTEAFF.

This clonotype was picked up many times. V usage is TRBV2 and J usage is TRBJ2-7, with D maybe TRBD1 (5 bases). Trimming shortened V by 8 bases and J by 2 bases, and 13 bases separated the two germline ends. The CDR3 loop spans 13 amino acids. The V gene's germline CDR1 is SNHLY and CDR2 FYNNEI. The CDR3 DNA is TGTGCCAGCCTGACAGAGCCTACCTACGAGCAGTACTTC. Its translation is CASLTEPTYEQYF.

The CDR3 loop is CASSRRGQGGEKLFF. The DNA of the CDR3 is TGTGCCAGCAGCCGCCGGGGACAGGGAGGTGAAAAACTGTTTTTT. The chain couples TRBV2 to TRBJ1-4; 9 positions match TRBD1. The CDR3 has 15 residues. V trimming: 6 bases; J trimming: 7 bases; junction bases outside the gene matches: 9. In germline, CDR1 is SNHLY, CDR2 FYNNEI.

Many counts were recorded for this clonotype. The J gene is TRBJ1-1, the V gene TRBV28, with D possibly TRBD1 on 6 matching bases. V lost 7 bases and J lost 11, with 23 bases in between. CDR1 and CDR2 (germline): MDHEN, SYDVKM. The CDR3 is 14 amino acids. CDR3 residues: CASIRPGGGGVAFF. The CDR3 DNA is TGTGCCAGCATTAGACCGGGGGGCGGAGGGGTTGCTTTCTTT.

This clonotype appeared a few times. The chain carries TRBV28 and TRBJ2-1; 7 positions agree with TRBD2. The germline CDR1 and CDR2 sequences are MDHEN and SYDVKM. This CDR3 is built from 11 residues. The junction had 0 bases not matched to a gene; V was cut back by 10 bases and J by 3 bases. CDR3 nucleotides: TGTGCCACGGGGGGCTACAATGAGCAGTTCTTC. This sequence encodes CATGGYNEQFF.

This clonotype is a singleton in its sample. This could be a read error, since a much larger clone is one nucleotide away. The chain has TRBV10-3 and TRBJ2-7; the D gene is possibly TRBD2 (6 bases). CDR1 is ENHRY and CDR2 is SYGVKD in the germline V gene. CDR3 length: 14 amino acids. The chain's CDR3 is CAISEDSGLYEQCF. The CDR3 DNA reads TGTGCCATCAGTGAGGATAGCGGCCTCTACGAGCAGTGCTTC.

This clonotype was detected many times. This rearrangement joins TRBV7-9 to TRBJ2-7; unclear D gene. V lost 1 base and J 0 bases, leaving 10 bases between the germline ends. The CDR3 has 15 amino acids. Germline loops: CDR1 SEHNR, CDR2 FQNEAQ (reference sequence). The CDR3 sequence is CASSLGVGNSYEQYF. CDR3 in DNA: TGTGCCAGCAGCTTAGGTGTCGGTAACTCCTACGAGCAGTACTTC. The variable domain in full, completed from reference TRBV7-9 and TRBJ2-7, reads DTGVSQNPRHKITKRGQNVTFRCDPISEHNRLYWYRQTLGQGPEFLTYFQNEAQLEKSRLLSDRFSAERPKGSFSTLEIQRTEQGDSAMYLCASSLGVGNSYEQYFGPGTRLTVT.

In regard to this clonotype: Being one base from a much bigger clone, this may be a read error. This rearrangement joins TRBV6-5 to TRBJ2-7; TRBD2 agrees at 14 bases. Germline lookup yields CDR1 MNHEY and CDR2 SVGAGI. This CDR3 is built from 19 residues. The CDR3 protein is CASSYWTSGRPRSSCEQYF. The CDR3 DNA reads as TGTGCCAGCAGTTACTGGACTAGCGGGAGGCCACGGAGCTCCTGCGAGCAGTACTTC.

There are many counts of this clonotype. J is TRBJ2-1 and V is TRBV20-1; D may be TRBD1 or TRBD2 (6 bases each). Trimming cost V 0 bases and J 1 base, with 10 bases left between them. The CDR3 contains 15 residues. Germline V gene lookup returns CDR1 DFQATT and CDR2 SNEGSKA (reference sequence). CDR3 in DNA: TGCAGTGCTAGAGATCCGGGGGCTTCCTACAATGAGCAGTTCTTC. This sequence encodes CSARDPGASYNEQFF.

A note on this clonotype: A read error is likely here: a far larger clone is one base away. The chain links TRBV6-1 to TRBJ2-1, with 11 nucleotides matching TRBD2. This CDR3 contains 15 residues. J lost 10 bases, V lost 6 bases, and 11 bases had no gene match. The germline CDR1 and CDR2 sequences are MNHNS and SASEGT. The CDR3 loop reads CASSPGLAVSYEQFF. Here the CDR3 DNA reads TGTGCCAGCAGCCCGGGACTAGCGGTATCCTACGAGCAGTTCTTC.

The chain employs TRBV6-6 and TRBJ2-1; 8 bases align to TRBD2. CDR1 is MNHNY and CDR2 is SVGAGI in the germline V gene (reference sequence). The V segment lost 0 bases and the J segment 4 bases; nucleotides outside the gene matches: 8. CDR3 length equals 17 residues. CDR3 DNA sequence: TGTGCCAGCAGTTACTCGATAGCAGGACTAGCATACAATGAGCAGTTCTTC. It translates to CASSYSIAGLAYNEQFF.

This clonotype turned up a few times. The V and J genes are TRBV20-1 and TRBJ2-1, with TRBD2 matching over 11 bases. CDR1 is DFQATT, CDR2 SNEGSKA, per germline (reference sequence). With V trimmed by 8 bases and J by 5 bases, 8 bases remained unmatched. The CDR3 runs to 14 residues. The CDR3 DNA is TGCAGTCTCTCTCTAGCGGGAGGAGACAATGAGCAGTTCTTC. Translation: CSLSLAGGDNEQFF.

The sample holds many counts of this clonotype. In DNA form, the CDR3 reads TGTGCCAGCAGTTCCCCAGGTGGCACGGACGAGCAGTACTTC. Its translation: CASSSPGGTDEQYF. This chain connects TRBV12-3 or TRBV12-4 to TRBJ2-7, with D hard to call. The CDR3 length is 14 residues. Between the trimmed V and J ends, which lost 4 bases and 5 bases, there was a span of 15 bases.

This clonotype was seen only a few times. This chain joins TRBV7-9 and TRBJ1-6; D is unresolved. Germline CDR1 reads SEHNR; CDR2 reads FQNEAQ (reference sequence). Trimming pared 5 bases from V and 5 bases from J, leaving 22 bases between. CDR3 length equals 18 residues. CDR3 residues: CASSPSGRISYNNSPLHF. The CDR3 DNA follows: TGTGCCAGCAGCCCAAGCGGCAGAATATCCTACAATAATTCACCCCTCCACTTT.

This clonotype was observed many times. V gene TRBV24-1 combines with J gene TRBJ2-1; TRBD1 aligns across 8 bases. Germline CDR1 KGHDR, CDR2 SFDVKD. J lost 6 bases, V lost 4 bases, and 10 bases had no gene match. The CDR3 has 16 residues. CDR3: CATSDRGQGGRNEQFF. The CDR3 nucleotides read TGTGCCACCAGTGACCGAGGACAGGGAGGCCGCAATGAGCAGTTCTTC.

Worth noting for this clonotype: This could be a read error, since a much larger clone is one nucleotide away. The chain combines TRBV2 with TRBJ2-7; D remains unclear. The V end was cut by 8 bases, the J end by 3 bases, with 20 bases between. The CDR3 sequence is 15 residues long. Looked up from germline, CDR1 is SNHLY and CDR2 is FYNNEI. CDR3 nucleotide sequence: TGTGCCAGCGGAAGAGTCGACGGCCTCAACTACGAGCAGTACTTC. It encodes CASGRVDGLNYEQYF.

In this sample, this clonotype turned up many times. This chain uses TRBV9 with TRBJ2-3; D remains unclear. There are 15 residues in the CDR3. CDR1 is SGDLS, CDR2 YYNGEE, per germline. The V gene lost 6 bases and the J gene lost 2 bases, with 16 bases spanning the gap. This chain's CDR3 is CASTPTPGPTDTQYF. In DNA form, the CDR3 reads TGTGCCAGCACCCCTACTCCCGGACCCACAGATACGCAGTATTTT.

The rearrangement links TRBV20-1 to TRBJ2-2; TRBD1 matches at 9 bases. The CDR3 totals 15 residues. The germline V gene has CDR1 DFQATT and CDR2 SNEGSKA (reference sequence). Trimming took 3 bases from V and 5 from J; bases not matched to a gene: 7. The CDR3 sequence: CSAREQGAWTGELFF. The CDR3, as DNA: TGCAGTGCTAGGGAACAGGGGGCTTGGACCGGGGAGCTGTTTTTT.

This clonotype showed up many times. This chain joins TRBV6-1 and TRBJ2-2, with TRBD2 matching 10 bases. Unmatched junction bases numbered 10, after V lost 6 bases and J lost 9 bases. The CDR3 has 15 amino acids. CDR1 is MNHNS, CDR2 SASEGT, per germline. This chain's CDR3 is CASRAIASGSRELFF. The CDR3 DNA reads TGTGCCAGCAGGGCAATTGCTAGCGGGAGTCGGGAGCTGTTTTTT.

This clonotype occurred many times. J is TRBJ2-2 and V is TRBV4-2; 11 positions match TRBD2. The J segment lost 8 bases and the V segment lost 3 bases, leaving 2 bases of the junction unmatched. Looked up from germline, CDR1 is LGHNA and CDR2 is YNFKEQ. The CDR3 sequence is 14 residues long. CDR3 protein: CASSQLAGGGELFF. The CDR3, as DNA: TGTGCCAGCAGCCAGCTAGCGGGAGGTGGGGAGCTGTTTTTT.

This clonotype was recorded at least ten times. The rearrangement links TRBV10-3 to TRBJ2-3; TRBD2 aligns across 10 bases. The germline gives CDR1 ENHRY, CDR2 SYGVKD. Trimming at V came to 5 bases and at J to 2 bases, leaving 19 bases not matched to a gene. The CDR3 totals 20 residues. The CDR3 protein is CAISPGLARVLQLNTDTQYF. DNA of the CDR3: TGTGCCATCAGTCCGGGACTAGCGAGAGTCCTTCAGCTCAACACAGATACGCAGTATTTT.

Turning to this clonotype: This may be a read error, as it is one base from a much larger clone. The chain combines TRBV7-9 with TRBJ1-3; the D is unclear. Germline assignment: CDR1 SEHNR and CDR2 FQNEAQ (reference sequence). This CDR3 is built from 15 residues. CDR3 sequence reads: CASSLVPSSGNAIYF. The CDR3 region has the DNA TGTGCCAGCAGCCTTGTTCCTAGCTCTGGAAACGCCATATATTTT.

This clonotype was seen many times. V usage is TRBV12-3 or TRBV12-4 and J usage is TRBJ2-7; possible D gene TRBD2, 5 bases. Trimming removed 4 bases at V and 3 bases at J, with 16 bases between. The CDR3 spans 15 residues. The CDR3 nucleotides are TGTGCCAGCAGTTCCGCTAGCCGAATTGGCTACGAGCAGTACTTC. Translating it yields CASSSASRIGYEQYF.

This clonotype was picked up many times. In DNA form, the CDR3 reads TGCGCCAGCAGCGAGCTAGGAGGCACGCAGTATTTT. This encodes CASSELGGTQYF. The rearrangement links TRBV4-1 to TRBJ2-3, with D possibly being TRBD2 (5 bases). Trimming left V 5 bases short and J 9 bases short, with 12 bases between. Germline V gives CDR1 MGHRA, CDR2 YSYEKL. The CDR3 totals 12 residues.